The entry below describes one T cell receptor (beta chain). The specificity of this receptor is unknown. The input lacks base qualities; no much larger clone sits a single base away. The germline V gene yields MGHRA for CDR1 and YSYEKL for CDR2. V is pared back by 1 base and J by 0 bases, with 9 bases lying between the germline termini. CDR3 length: 15 amino acids, cysteine to phenylalanine. The entry retains the CDR3 DNA only, 45 bases that are in frame from base 1. TCR CDR3 regions were amplified from genomic DNA by multiplex PCR using the deep immunoSEQ assay. Extracted genomic DNA from each cell subset was distributed evenly across all wells of several immunoSEQ 96-well plates, and each plate was treated as a replicate. Each replicate PCR for unsorted PBMC received roughly 0.3 ug genomic DNA, equal to about 30,000 T cell genomes. Genomic DNA from unsorted PBMC was sequenced over ten immunoSEQ deep assay plates. Purified libraries were quantified with a Qubit 3.0 fluorometer, sized on a Bioanalyzer 2100, and re-quantified with the KAPA Library Quantification kit. Every immunoSEQ 96-well plate was sequenced on a dedicated single-read 150-cycle Illumina NextSeq 550 flow cell. The original pipeline was this. Because the immunoSEQ output held only junctional sequences and lacked quality scores, the filtering could not match the filtering applied to full-length reads. To assign V/J genes and CDR3, sequences were annotated using PyIR, a Python wrapper for IgBLAST v1.9, with IMGT germline references. Reads were filtered out if the reads had weak V/J assignments (E-value above 1e-6), no CDR3, stop codons, out-of-frame junctions, or ambiguous translated residues. A V3J clonotype was defined by an identical inferred V gene, J gene, and CDR3 amino acid sequence. Percentage overlap between repertoires was computed as shared unique clonotypes divided by the size of the smaller repertoire. RTK rarefaction, the Chao1 estimator, and Recon v2.1 estimates of unobserved clonotypes were used to assess repertoire richness. What TCRdb holds here is the immuneACCESS table cut down to in-frame rearrangements. Part of the clones is not present; checked against another copy, under half of the missing clones reflect an unresolved V gene, and the others are unexplained. V and J calls and clone size are given by that table; D and trimming were obtained from the DNA. This sample is represented by some 530,000 clones; around 73% of them were singletons. The leading ten clones occupy more than 10% of the sample.

The sample originates from a study of shared clonotypes between healthy human individuals (dated by TCRdb to 2020 to 2021). Some background on the complete study: The cohort comprised a couple of women and a few men aged 18 to 49 years. To estimate repertoire size and how much clonotype sharing occurs between individuals, the study deeply sequenced the blood TCR repertoires of five or six healthy adults. Libraries were prepared and TCR repertoires were sequenced by different laboratories using diverse techniques, in order to increase sequencing depth and limit assay-specific biases. Leukapheresis yielded between about 0.94 and 10 billion PBMCs per donor.

Overall study outcomes, separate from this receptor: Pairwise subsampling led to the expectation that sequencing depth would affect the degree of clonotype sharing among donors. Only blood was sampled, and tissue TCR repertoires likely differ from those in blood. The small number of donors limited the genetic and exposure-history diversity represented.

The donors were healthy, HIV-negative adults with no recently reported acute infections or vaccinations. All donors were Caucasian adults living in Nashville, Tennessee, USA. In the unsorted samples, roughly 90 million PBMCs were counted, and genomic DNA was extracted using the QIAamp DNA Blood Mini kit. Blood was obtained by leukapheresis, after which PBMCs were separated by Ficoll-Histopaque density gradient centrifugation and cryopreserved in liquid nitrogen vapor phase. What was sequenced was PBMCs. This receptor chain uses TRBV4-1 and TRBJ2-5; the D segment could be TRBD1, given 5 matching bases. The receptor's source is a woman aged 35 to 49 in good health. Some clones in this sample may be carry-over from other donors' samples. The CDR3 here reads CASSQVVGDQETQYF. The sequenced DNA is TGCGCCAGCAGCCAAGTTGTAGGGGACCAAGAGACCCAGTACTTC.